These 20 T cell receptor beta chains were all obtained from the same sample, sequenced in a study of regulatory T cells in long-lasting Graves disease. Time point meaning: newly diagnosed GD, antithyroid drugs for less than 3 months. Scientists built the TCR library using RNA that was extracted from PBMCs. In building TCR beta libraries, iRepertoire HTBI primers were used together with Arm-PCR of CDR3 regions. TCRdb re-derived calls from the multiplex PCR reads in MiXCR, one entry per CDR3 protein. The sample carries some 460,000 distinct CDR3 sequences, 15% to 20% recorded once. The sample also formed part of further work on T cells in Graves' hyperthyroidism and ophthalmopathy.

The source was peripheral blood mononuclear cells (PBMCs), collected at new diagnosis, from a patient treated with antithyroid drugs. The receptors originated from a man aged 35 to 55 with Graves disease.

This clonotype was recorded a few times. The chain combines TRBV13 with TRBJ2-1, with D possibly matching TRBD2 (6 bases). In germline, CDR1 is PRHDT, CDR2 FYEKMQ (reference sequence). This CDR3 is built from 15 residues. V lost 5 bases, J lost 1 base, and 12 bases lay in between. The CDR3 DNA is TGTGCCAGCAGCCGAGGACTACCTTCCTACAATGAGCAGTTCTTC. Its protein product is CASSRGLPSYNEQFF. The full variable domain, rest sourced from reference TRBV13 and TRBJ2-1, is AAGVIQSPRHLIKEKRETATLKCYPIPRHDTVYWYQQGPGQDPQFLISFYEKMQSDKGSIPDRFSAQQFSDYHSELNMSSLELGDSALYFCASSRGLPSYNEQFFGPGTRLTVL.

This clonotype has just a few counts. This chain joins TRBV13 and TRBJ2-7, with unresolved D. Germline V gene data show CDR1 as PRHDT and CDR2 as FYEKMQ (reference sequence). CDR3 length equals 14 residues. Trimming removed 2 bases from V and 5 bases from J, with 13 bases in between. The CDR3 DNA reads as TGTGCCAGCAGCTTACACGGCGTTCTGGACGAGCAGTACTTC. This gives the protein CASSLHGVLDEQYF.

The genes are TRBV10-1 and TRBJ2-7, with no clear D. This CDR3 spans 13 amino acids. Per germline, CDR1 WNHNN and CDR2 SYGVQD (reference sequence). Trimming removed 5 bases from V and 7 bases from J, with 15 bases in between. The CDR3 is CASSRLKGREQYF. For the CDR3, the DNA is TGCGCCAGCAGTAGGTTAAAGGGAAGGGAGCAGTACTTC.

The rearrangement links TRBV27 to TRBJ1-4; 7 nucleotides align to TRBD1. Trimming cost V 5 bases and J 6 bases; bases outside gene matches: 6. This CDR3 is built from 14 residues. Per germline, CDR1 MNHEY and CDR2 SMNVEV (reference sequence). The CDR3 reads CASSIQGHYEKLFF. The CDR3, as DNA: TGTGCCAGCAGTATACAGGGGCATTATGAAAAACTGTTTTTT.

The chain uses TRBV20-1 and TRBJ2-7, with 14 bases matching TRBD2. Trimming took 6 bases from V and 2 from J; bases not matched to a gene: 3. The CDR3 extends over 14 amino acids. CDR1 and CDR2 (germline): DFQATT, SNEGSKA (reference sequence). CDR3 residues: CSAAGLAGAYEQYF. The CDR3 DNA is TGCAGTGCGGCGGGACTAGCGGGAGCCTACGAGCAGTACTTC.

Ten or more counts support this clonotype. The chain uses TRBV29-1 and TRBJ2-3; D may be TRBD1 or TRBD2 (5 bases each). Germline CDR1 SQVTM, CDR2 ANQGSEA. The CDR3 extends over 13 amino acids. The V end lost 4 bases, the J end lost 1 base, and 9 bases lay between the germline ends. This CDR3 is CSVAGGGTDTQYF. In DNA form, the CDR3 reads TGCAGCGTTGCTGGGGGTGGCACAGATACGCAGTATTTT.

This clonotype was recorded many times. The J gene is TRBJ2-7, the V gene TRBV28; D ambiguous. Trimming left V 7 bases short and J 5 bases short, with 18 bases between. This CDR3 spans 14 amino acids. CDR1 MDHEN and CDR2 SYDVKM come from the germline V gene. CDR3 in DNA: TGTGCCAGCACTGAGACTCTGGCAAACAACGAGCAGTACTTC. This sequence encodes CASTETLANNEQYF.

This clonotype came up a few times. The chain is built from TRBV29-1 and TRBJ2-5; tentative D call: TRBD1 (6 bases). Between the trimmed V and J ends, which lost 7 bases and 1 base, there was a span of 16 bases. Germline CDR1 reads SQVTM; CDR2 reads ANQGSEA. The CDR3 is made up of 14 amino acids. The CDR3 DNA is TGCAGCGCAACATACAGGGTCGGCCAAGAGACCCAGTACTTC. Protein: CSATYRVGQETQYF.

This clonotype was counted many times. This chain links TRBV3-1 with TRBJ2-3; 7 nucleotides line up with TRBD2. J lost 0 bases, V lost 7 bases, and 1 base had no gene match. Germline CDR1 reads LGHDT; CDR2 reads YNNKEL (reference sequence). This CDR3 is 13 amino acids long. The CDR3 region has the DNA TGTGCCAGCAACGGGGGGAGCACAGATACGCAGTATTTT. Translation gives CASNGGSTDTQYF.

This clonotype was found a few times. The J gene is TRBJ1-2, the V gene TRBV6-1; TRBD1 matches at 8 bases. Germline values: CDR1 MNHNS, CDR2 SASEGT. The CDR3 totals 15 residues. After removal of 6 bases from V and 3 bases from J, the junction contained 9 bases not matched to a gene. This CDR3 is CASRDPGQEHYGYTF. The CDR3 coding sequence is TGTGCCAGCAGGGACCCGGGACAGGAGCACTATGGCTACACCTTC.

This clonotype has at least ten counts. The V and J genes are TRBV29-1 and TRBJ2-7; D may match TRBD1 or TRBD2 (5 bases each). CDR1 is SQVTM, CDR2 ANQGSEA, per germline. The CDR3 length is 13 residues. The V end was cut by 4 bases, the J end by 2 bases, with 12 bases between. The CDR3 DNA reads TGCAGCGTTGGACAGCGGCTAGCCTACGAGCAGTACTTC. Its protein product is CSVGQRLAYEQYF.

This clonotype was recorded at least ten times. The chain joins TRBV10-3 to TRBJ2-7; the match to TRBD2 covers 8 bases. The germline V gene encodes CDR1 ENHRY and CDR2 SYGVKD. The CDR3 is made up of 17 amino acids. After removal of 2 bases from V and 3 bases from J, the junction contained 12 bases not matched to a gene. The CDR3 loop is CAISEVLAARGFYEQYF. For the CDR3, the DNA is TGTGCCATCAGTGAGGTACTAGCGGCTAGGGGATTCTACGAGCAGTACTTC.

This clonotype was seen a few times. The rearrangement joins TRBV10-3 to TRBJ2-1; no reliable D call. Trimming pared 0 bases from V and 9 bases from J, leaving 12 bases between. From germline, CDR1 is ENHRY and CDR2 SYGVKD. The CDR3 consists of 14 residues. CDR3 sequence: CAISESLTRSEQFF. As DNA, the CDR3 is TGTGCCATCAGTGAGTCTCTTACTCGGAGTGAGCAGTTCTTC.

Of note for this clonotype: A junction end diverges from the germline sequence, so it may reflect a read error. The chain combines TRBV19 with TRBJ2-1, with TRBD2 as a possible D gene (6 bases). This CDR3 contains 11 residues. Germline CDR1 is LNHDA and CDR2 is SQIVND (reference sequence). The CDR3 loop reads CASGKGEAGIF. The CDR3 DNA reads as TGTGCCAGTGGGAAGGGCGAGGCGGGGATCTTC.

This clonotype was found many times. This chain uses TRBV2 with TRBJ2-2; tentatively, D is TRBD1 (6 bases). The CDR3 contains 15 residues. Germline V gene data show CDR1 as SNHLY and CDR2 as FYNNEI. V lost 7 bases and J lost 4, with 16 bases in between. The CDR3 DNA follows: TGTGCCAGCACTCAGAACAGGGAAGGCACCGGGGAGCTGTTTTTT. Protein: CASTQNREGTGELFF.

This clonotype was seen repeatedly, ten times or more. The chain is built from TRBV28 and TRBJ1-3; D not certain. Per the germline V gene, CDR1 is MDHEN and CDR2 is SYDVKM. This CDR3 contains 13 residues. V was shortened by 2 bases and J by 0 bases, with 2 bases between the two germline ends. CDR3 nucleotides: TGTGCCAGCAGTTTACACTCTGGAAACACCATATATTTT. Amino acid sequence: CASSLHSGNTIYF.

This clonotype was observed many times. Compared with germline, one end of the junction differs, possibly owing to a read error. The V gene is TRBV6-5, the J gene TRBJ2-7, with 8 nucleotides matching TRBD1. This CDR3 is 15 amino acids long. Germline CDR1 MNHEY, CDR2 SVGAGI. The CDR3 here is CASSSTGVSFIGLHF. DNA for the CDR3: TGTGCCAGCAGTTCGACAGGGGTGTCCTTTATTGGGTTGCACTTC.

This clonotype was counted many times. The CDR3 spells CASSELAGVGEQYF. The CDR3 bases are TGTGCCAGCAGTGAACTAGCGGGAGTGGGGGAGCAGTACTTC. J is TRBJ2-7 and V is TRBV6-4; 11 bases fit TRBD2. The germline V gene has CDR1 MRHNA and CDR2 SNTAGT. The length of the CDR3 is 14 residues. V dropped 3 bases and J dropped 7; count of bases not matched to a gene: 5.

This clonotype was seen at least ten times. The genes are TRBV6-2 or TRBV6-3 and TRBJ2-4, with 7 bases fitting TRBD1. The CDR3 runs to 17 residues. The J segment lost 5 bases and the V segment lost 0 bases, leaving 10 bases of the junction unmatched. Germline CDR1 MNHEY, CDR2 SVGEGT. The chain's CDR3 is CASSYSQTGRFENIQYF. The CDR3 DNA is TGTGCCAGCAGTTACTCTCAGACAGGGAGATTCGAAAACATTCAGTACTTC.

Many counts were recorded for this clonotype. The chain uses TRBV30 and TRBJ1-4; D possibly corresponds to TRBD1 (5 bases). Germline values: CDR1 GTSNPN, CDR2 SVGIG (reference sequence). Between the trimmed V and J ends, which lost 5 bases and 7 bases, there was a span of 17 bases. CDR3 length equals 14 residues. The CDR3, as DNA: TGTGCCTGGGGTGCTTGGGGCCGAACTGAAAAACTGTTTTTT. This translates into CAWGAWGRTEKLFF.